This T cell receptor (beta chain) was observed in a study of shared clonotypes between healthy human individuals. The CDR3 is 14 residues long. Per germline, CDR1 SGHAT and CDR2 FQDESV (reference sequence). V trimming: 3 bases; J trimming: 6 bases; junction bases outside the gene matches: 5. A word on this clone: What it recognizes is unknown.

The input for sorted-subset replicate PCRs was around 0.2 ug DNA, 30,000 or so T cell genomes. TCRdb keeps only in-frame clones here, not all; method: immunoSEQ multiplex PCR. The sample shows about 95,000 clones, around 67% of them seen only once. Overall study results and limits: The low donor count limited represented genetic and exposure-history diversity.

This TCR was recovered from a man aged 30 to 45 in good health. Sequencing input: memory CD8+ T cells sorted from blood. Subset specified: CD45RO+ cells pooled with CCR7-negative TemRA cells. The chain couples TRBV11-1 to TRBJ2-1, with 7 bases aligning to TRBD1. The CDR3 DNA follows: TGTGCCAGCAGCTTTATAGGGGGCCCCAATGAGCAGTTCTTC. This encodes CASSFIGGPNEQFF. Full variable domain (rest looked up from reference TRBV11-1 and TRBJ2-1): EAEVAQSPRYKITEKSQAVAFWCDPISGHATLYWYRQILGQGPELLVQFQDESVVDDSQLPKDRFSAERLKGVDSTLKIQPAELGDSAMYLCASSFIGGPNEQFFGPGTRLTVL.